The next 7 T cell receptor beta chains were all read from a single sample in a study of blood T cell repertoires in COVID-19. Assay: immunoSEQ multiplex PCR; the TCRdb copy retains only in-frame clones and omits some. The sample contains 350,000 or so clones, 80% to 90% of which appear only once. Sample: PBMCs or T cells enriched from blood (not recorded which). The receptor source for this set is a woman aged 40-49 years with acute COVID-19.

This chain connects TRBV28 to TRBJ1-5; 9 nucleotides agree with TRBD1. The ends lost 2 bases at V and 9 bases at J; junction bases unmatched: 11. The CDR3 extends over 16 amino acids. CDR1 is MDHEN, CDR2 SYDVKM, per germline. As DNA, the CDR3 is TGTGCCAGCAGTTTAGGAGGACAGGGGAATTTCGGGCCCCAGCATTTT. Its protein product is CASSLGGQGNFGPQHF.

The CDR3 DNA reads TGTGCCAGCAGCCCCGGCGGAACTAACTATGGCTACACCTTC. This codes for CASSPGGTNYGYTF. The chain recombines TRBV3-1 (or the pseudogene TRBV3-2) with TRBJ1-2; D gene ambiguous. With 4 bases removed from V and 0 bases from J, the gap between germline ends came to 9 bases. The CDR3 runs 14 residues. Germline V gives CDR1 LGHDT, CDR2 YNNKEL (reference sequence).

The gene calls are TRBV7-8 and TRBJ2-7; D not certain. With 2 bases removed from V and 0 bases from J, the gap between germline ends came to 8 bases. The germline V gene has CDR1 SGHVS and CDR2 FQNEAQ. The CDR3 length is 14 residues. CDR3 bases: TGTGCCAGCAGCTTATCAGGCAGCTCCTACGAGCAGTACTTC. Its protein is CASSLSGSSYEQYF.

The chain recombines TRBV5-1 with TRBJ2-7; D gene unclear. Germline V lookup: CDR1 SGHRS, CDR2 YFSETQ. This CDR3 is 14 amino acids long. V was shortened by 1 base and J by 0 bases, with 8 bases between the two germline ends. The CDR3 here is CASSLSTVSYEQYF. DNA of the CDR3: TGCGCCAGCAGCTTGTCAACAGTCTCCTACGAGCAGTACTTC. The complete variable domain, with remaining parts taken from reference TRBV5-1 and TRBJ2-7, reads KAGVTQTPRYLIKTRGQQVTLSCSPISGHRSVSWYQQTPGQGLQFLFEYFSETQRNKGNFPGRFSGRQFSNSRSEMNVSTLELGDSALYLCASSLSTVSYEQYFGPGTRLTVT.

This clone was seen a few times. The rearrangement uses TRBV7-8 and TRBJ2-7; 11 positions match TRBD1. After removal of 5 bases from V and 5 bases from J, the junction contained 8 bases not matched to a gene. From germline, CDR1 is SGHVS and CDR2 FQNEAQ. This CDR3 region has 15 residues. CDR3 in DNA: TGTGCCAGCAGCGAAGTCGGACAGGGGGCAAACGAGCAGTACTTC. Amino acid sequence: CASSEVGQGANEQYF.

The rearrangement links TRBV7-3 to TRBJ2-6; D is undetermined. V was shortened by 2 bases and J by 0 bases, with 11 bases between the two germline ends. This CDR3 region has 17 residues. Per germline, CDR1 SGHTA and CDR2 FQGTGA. The CDR3 DNA reads TGTGCCAGCAGCTTAGGGCCAGTCCTCTCTGGGGCCAACGTCCTGACTTTC. This encodes CASSLGPVLSGANVLTF.

The chain links TRBV12-3 or TRBV12-4 to TRBJ1-1; D might be TRBD1 (6 bases). CDR3 length equals 13 residues. V was clipped by 3 bases and J by 4 bases, with 9 bases between them. The CDR3 bases are TGTGCCAGCAGTTTGCAGGGGTTCACTGAAGCTTTCTTT. It is translated as CASSLQGFTEAFF.